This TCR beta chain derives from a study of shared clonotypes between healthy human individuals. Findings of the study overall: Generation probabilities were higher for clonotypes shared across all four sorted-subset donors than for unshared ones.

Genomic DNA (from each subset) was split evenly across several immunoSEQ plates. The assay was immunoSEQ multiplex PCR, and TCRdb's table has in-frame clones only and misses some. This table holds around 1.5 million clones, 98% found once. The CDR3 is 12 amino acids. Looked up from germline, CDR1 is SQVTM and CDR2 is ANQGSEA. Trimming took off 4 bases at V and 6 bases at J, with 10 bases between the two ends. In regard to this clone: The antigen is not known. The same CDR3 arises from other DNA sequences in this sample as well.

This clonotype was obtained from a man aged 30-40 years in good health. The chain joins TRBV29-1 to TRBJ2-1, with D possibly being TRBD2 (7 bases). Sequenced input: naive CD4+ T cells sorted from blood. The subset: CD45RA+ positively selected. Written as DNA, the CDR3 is TGCAGCGTTGCGGGGGGCGGCAATGAGCAGTTCTTC. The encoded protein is CSVAGGGNEQFF.